Given below is one T cell receptor (beta chain) in context. The antigen remains unidentified. Trimming at V came to 6 bases and at J to 6 bases, leaving 4 bases not matched to a gene. CDR3 size: 12 residues. From germline, CDR1 is SEHNR and CDR2 FQNEAQ (reference sequence). These data belong to a study of beta chain features in type 1 diabetes. On the study more broadly: Examination of sorted cells across all samples involved 98,000,000 or so cells. Study outcomes and limitations: TCRB CDR3s were moderately but significantly shorter in Type 1 diabetes patients in all four CD4+ subsets. Patients and controls would share equally any PCR tilt toward shorter templates.

What was sequenced were expressed TCRB transcripts, since all of the isolated RNA had been reverse transcribed. The average read count of naive, central memory and regulatory T cell samples was a few million. Here immunoSEQ multiplex PCR was the method, and the copy in TCRdb shows in-frame clones only, minus some. The sample carries a few hundred thousand clones, approximately 31% recorded once. V and J are TRBV7-9 and TRBJ2-7; 8 positions agree with TRBD1. This receptor was identified in a man between 18 and 29 years old in good health. The sample consisted of naive CD4+ T cells from blood. The CDR3 loop reads CASSLRGPEQYF. The CDR3 DNA sequence: TGTGCCAGCAGTCTCAGGGGGCCCGAGCAGTACTTC.